A single sample gave rise to the 13 T cell receptor beta chains below, sequenced in a study of a mutant IDH1 vaccine in newly diagnosed glioma. These receptors' targets are unknown. Only in-frame clones appear in the TCRdb table, and some are missing; sequencing was by immunoSEQ multiplex PCR. The sample yields around 33,000 clones, around nine tenths seen once. Sample time point: week 47, end of study. Vaccination used 300 ug of mutant IDH1 20-mer peptide per dose, with topical imiquimod. Sequencing used PBMCs, obtained from a glioma patient whose treatment included an IDH1 peptide vaccine. The receptor set was obtained from a woman aged 30 to 39 with glioma.

The chain joins TRBV5-5 to TRBJ2-7; no clear D. Germline lookup yields CDR1 SGHKS and CDR2 YYEKEE (reference sequence). Deletions cut 3 bases from V and 4 bases from J, with 17 bases between. This CDR3 is 15 amino acids long. CDR3 coding DNA: TGTGCCAGCAGCTCAGGCGGCGCGCCTGCATACGAGCAGTACTTC. This codes for CASSSGGAPAYEQYF.

The chain recombines TRBV5-6 with TRBJ2-7, with D possibly matching TRBD1 (6 bases). Deletions cut 0 bases from V and 5 bases from J, with 12 bases between. The CDR3 loop spans 14 amino acids. CDR1 is SGHDT, CDR2 YYEEEE, per germline. The DNA of the CDR3 is TGTGCCAGCAGCTTGGCCTTCAGGGGCCACGAGCAGTACTTC. Encoded protein: CASSLAFRGHEQYF.

V gene TRBV21-1 combines with J gene TRBJ1-1; TRBD1 is the table's D call and was not checked against the DNA. TRBV21-1 is classified as a pseudogene. CDR3 size: 15 residues. CDR3 loop: CASSKTDTQNTEAFF. The CDR3 nucleotides are TGTGCCAGCAGCAAAACCGACACTCAGAACACTGAAGCTTTCTTT.

This clone has a handful of counts. The rearrangement joins TRBV30 to TRBJ1-2, with D uncertain. The germline V and J ends were trimmed by 0 bases and 4 bases, with 12 bases remaining between them. There are 14 residues in the CDR3. CDR1 is GTSNPN, CDR2 SVGIG, per germline (reference sequence). CDR3 coding DNA: TGTGCCTGGAGTGTAGAAGGCGTCGGCTATGGCTACACCTTC. Amino acids: CAWSVEGVGYGYTF.

The chain employs TRBV19 and TRBJ1-4; D perhaps matches TRBD1 (6 bases). V was shortened by 5 bases and J by 8 bases, with 21 bases between the two germline ends. This CDR3 contains 16 residues. From germline, CDR1 is LNHDA and CDR2 SQIVND (reference sequence). The CDR3 is CASSPSAAGVSEKLFF. The CDR3 nucleotides are TGTGCCAGTAGTCCGTCGGCGGCAGGGGTGAGCGAAAAACTGTTTTTT.

This sequence joins TRBV5-1 and TRBJ2-1, with D perhaps matching TRBD1 (5 bases). The CDR3 extends over 14 amino acids. Trimming cost V 3 bases and J 6 bases, with 13 bases left between them. The germline CDR1 and CDR2 sequences are SGHRS and YFSETQ. In DNA form, the CDR3 reads TGCGCCAGCAGCTCGCACCTCAGGGTCAATGAGCAGTTCTTC. Its protein is CASSSHLRVNEQFF.

DNA for the CDR3: TGTGCCAGCAGCTTATTTGAGTCAAGGGGCCTCTACTCTGGAAACACCATATATTTT. Translating gives CASSLFESRGLYSGNTIYF. The V gene is TRBV11-2, the J gene TRBJ1-3; D perhaps matches TRBD1 (5 bases). CDR1 and CDR2 (germline): SGHAT, FQNNGV. Between the trimmed V and J ends, which lost 2 bases and 0 bases, there was a span of 20 bases. This CDR3 is 19 amino acids long. The variable domain in full, with the rest retrieved from reference TRBV11-2 and TRBJ1-3, is EAGVAQSPRYKIIEKRQSVAFWCNPISGHATLYWYQQILGQGPKLLIQFQNNGVVDDSQLPKDRFSAERLKGVDSTLKIQPAKLEDSAVYLCASSLFESRGLYSGNTIYFGEGSWLTVV.

This clone came up once. The genes are TRBV2 and TRBJ1-1; unclear D gene. Germline V CDR1 and CDR2: SNHLY, FYNNEI. This CDR3 contains 13 residues. V lost 4 bases, J lost 7 bases, and 13 bases lay in between. CDR3 amino acids: CASSGTLGGEAFF. Here the CDR3 DNA reads TGTGCCAGCAGTGGTACCCTGGGTGGTGAAGCTTTCTTT. The full variable domain, with the rest looked up from reference TRBV2 and TRBJ1-1, is EPEVTQTPSHQVTQMGQEVILRCVPISNHLYFYWYRQILGQKVEFLVSFYNNEISEKSEIFDDQFSVERPDGSNFTLKIRSTKLEDSAMYFCASSGTLGGEAFFGQGTRLTVV.

The V gene is TRBV2, the J gene TRBJ2-1; D is unresolved. CDR3 length equals 11 residues. The V and J ends lost 4 bases and 8 bases respectively, with 6 bases between them. CDR1 and CDR2 from the germline V gene are SNHLY and FYNNEI. The CDR3: CASSVGDEQFF. CDR3 bases: TGTGCCAGCAGTGTGGGCGATGAGCAGTTCTTC.

This clone was observed a few times. This chain connects TRBV14 to TRBJ1-1, with D perhaps TRBD1 (6 bases). Per the germline V gene, CDR1 is SGHDN and CDR2 is FVKESK. The CDR3 extends over 16 amino acids. V was trimmed by 2 bases and J by 5 bases, leaving 18 bases between them. CDR3 bases: TGTGCCAGCAGCCAAACTACACCAACAGGGAGTACTGAAGCTTTCTTT. Protein product: CASSQTTPTGSTEAFF.

This chain joins TRBV19 and TRBJ1-1; 12 nucleotides agree with TRBD1. V shed 3 bases and J 1 base; nucleotides not matched to a gene: 6. Germline loops: CDR1 LNHDA, CDR2 SQIVND (reference sequence). This CDR3 spans 17 amino acids. CDR3 in DNA: TGTGCCAGTAGTATCCCGGGACAGGGGGCGCCGAACACTGAAGCTTTCTTT. As protein: CASSIPGQGAPNTEAFF.

This chain connects TRBV5-1 to TRBJ2-6; D is unclear. V lost 0 bases and J 0 bases, leaving 1 base between the germline ends. The length of the CDR3 is 14 residues. Per germline, CDR1 SGHRS and CDR2 YFSETQ. DNA for the CDR3: TGCGCCAGCAGCTTGGTCTCTGGGGCCAACGTCCTGACTTTC. Residues: CASSLVSGANVLTF. Using reference TRBV5-1 and TRBJ2-6 for the parts outside the CDR3, the full variable domain is KAGVTQTPRYLIKTRGQQVTLSCSPISGHRSVSWYQQTPGQGLQFLFEYFSETQRNKGNFPGRFSGRQFSNSRSEMNVSTLELGDSALYLCASSLVSGANVLTFGAGSRLTVL.

This rearrangement joins TRBV19 to TRBJ1-2, with 9 bases aligning to TRBD1. The CDR3 consists of 18 residues. V dropped 2 bases and J dropped 4; count of bases not matched to a gene: 14. CDR1 is LNHDA and CDR2 is SQIVND in the germline V gene (reference sequence). CDR3 DNA: TGTGCCAGTAGTATATCCCTTTTACAGGGGGCGGCCCGCTATGGCTACACCTTC. Encoded protein: CASSISLLQGAARYGYTF.